The clone carrying this T cell receptor (beta chain) was observed many times. Trimming shortened V by 0 bases and J by 4 bases, and 12 bases separated the two germline ends. This CDR3 has 14 amino acids. CDR1 and CDR2 from the germline V gene are DFQATT and SNEGSKA (reference sequence). This specimen belongs to a study of T cells after yellow fever vaccination. MiXCR, run by TCRdb on the 5' RACE reads, gives a single entry per CDR3 protein. The sample records about 300,000 distinct CDR3 sequences, around 8.6% being singletons. Sequencing used CD4+ T cells sorted from PBMCs, obtained 5 days after the yellow fever booster vaccination. The chain links TRBV20-1 to TRBJ1-1; no definite D call. The clonotype was recovered from a man aged 18 to 35 who received the YFV17D yellow fever vaccine. The DNA for the CDR3 is TGCAGTGCTAGAGATCCTGCAGCGGGCACTGAAGCTTTCTTT. It codes for CSARDPAAGTEAFF.